This TCR beta chain was sequenced in a study of CD8+ T cells in alopecia areata. Study-wide background: Each of the treated patients was given oral tofacitinib, 5 to 10 mg twice daily, for moderate-to-severe alopecia areata. Study-wide findings and caveats: Scalp lesions, especially in alopecia totalis/universalis, had higher clonality than normal scalp.

Concerning this clone: Its specificity is not known.

Using a FACSAria, the CD4+ and CD8+ T cells were sorted from the PBMCs. It was cDNA, reverse transcribed from extracted RNA, that served as the sequencing template. Repertoires were generated with immunoSEQ multiplex PCR, while TCRdb's copy carries only in-frame clones and drops some. The sample contains some 180,000 clones, roughly 60% of which appear only once. This CDR3 has 12 amino acids. Trimming removed 1 base at V and 3 bases at J, with 7 bases between. CDR1 and CDR2 from the germline V gene are GTSNPN and SVGIG (reference sequence). The rearrangement joins TRBV30 to TRBJ2-7; D not certain. This specimen was CD4+ T cells sorted from blood, taken at week 0. The TCR was taken from a human donor with alopecia areata. CDR3 amino acids: CAWSDRRYEQYF. The CDR3 DNA is TGTGCCTGGAGTGACAGACGCTACGAGCAGTACTTC.